Below, 27 T cell receptor beta chains from the same sample are listed, as sequenced in a study of blood T cell repertoires in COVID-19. Repertoires were generated with immunoSEQ multiplex PCR, while TCRdb's copy carries only in-frame clones and drops some. The sample records around 100,000 clones, roughly nine tenths being singletons. Sequencing was carried out using peripheral blood. Receptors were obtained from a man in his fifties or sixties in a cohort sampled during active COVID-19.

The chain couples TRBV4-2 to TRBJ2-5, with TRBD1 matching 7 bases. This CDR3 contains 14 residues. V gave up 1 base and J gave up 9 bases; unmatched junction bases: 8. CDR1 LGHNA and CDR2 YNFKEQ come from the germline V gene. The CDR3 protein is CASSQGRTGVPQYF. In DNA, the CDR3 is TGTGCCAGCAGCCAAGGGAGGACAGGAGTACCCCAGTACTTC.

This chain connects TRBV19 to TRBJ1-5; D not certain. CDR3 length: 15 amino acids. Between the trimmed V and J ends, which lost 7 bases and 4 bases, there was a span of 17 bases. CDR1 is LNHDA and CDR2 is SQIVND in the germline V gene (reference sequence). This CDR3 is CASTAGAGRNQPQHF. The CDR3, as DNA: TGTGCCAGTACCGCTGGAGCGGGTCGAAATCAGCCCCAGCATTTT.

The chain combines TRBV2 with TRBJ2-1, with 10 positions matching TRBD2. CDR3 size: 13 residues. V lost 10 bases to trimming and J lost 7 bases; unmatched junction nucleotides: 7. CDR1 is SNHLY and CDR2 is FYNNEI in the germline V gene. The CDR3 here is CATLAGGVNEQFF. The CDR3 DNA sequence: TGTGCCACATTAGCGGGGGGTGTTAATGAGCAGTTCTTC.

The chain combines TRBV7-2 with TRBJ1-5; perhaps TRBD1 as D (5 bases). This CDR3 is 15 amino acids long. V shed 1 base and J shed 5 bases, with 12 bases lying between them. Germline V CDR1 and CDR2: SGHTA, FQGNSA. CDR3 loop: CASSLVGQGDQPQHF. For the CDR3, the DNA is TGTGCCAGCAGCTTAGTGGGGCAGGGTGATCAGCCCCAGCATTTT. Full variable domain (rest looked up from reference TRBV7-2 and TRBJ1-5): GAGVSQSPSNKVTEKGKDVELRCDPISGHTALYWYRQSLGQGLEFLIYFQGNSAPDKSGLPSDRFSAERTGGSVSTLTIQRTQQEDSAVYLCASSLVGQGDQPQHFGDGTRLSIL.

The chain couples TRBV28 to TRBJ1-2; 11 bases fit TRBD1. V lost 6 bases to trimming and J lost 3 bases; unmatched junction nucleotides: 9. This CDR3 has 16 residues. Germline CDR1 and CDR2: MDHEN and SYDVKM. Written as DNA, the CDR3 is TGTGCCAGCAGCCTAGGGGGACAGGGGGGAGACTATGGCTACACCTTC. Protein product: CASSLGGQGGDYGYTF.

This clone appeared a single time. The chain's CDR3 is CATSGDRGYYNEQFF. The DNA of the CDR3 is TGTGCCACCAGTGGGGACAGGGGATACTACAATGAGCAGTTCTTC. The chain has TRBV24-1 and TRBJ2-1, with TRBD1 matching over 10 bases. The CDR3 is 15 residues long. The ends lost 5 bases at V and 3 bases at J; junction bases unmatched: 3. CDR1 is KGHDR and CDR2 is SFDVKD in the germline V gene.

The chain links TRBV6-5 to TRBJ1-1; D might be TRBD1 (6 bases). Germline V gene sequence: CDR1 MNHEY, CDR2 SVGAGI. V was clipped by 4 bases and J by 0 bases, with 9 bases between them. The CDR3 is made up of 14 amino acids. The CDR3 here is CASSLGQMNTEAFF. DNA of the CDR3: TGTGCCAGCAGTTTAGGACAGATGAACACTGAAGCTTTCTTT.

The chain employs TRBV19 and TRBJ1-6; D is undetermined. This CDR3 contains 13 residues. Germline V lookup: CDR1 LNHDA, CDR2 SQIVND (reference sequence). Trimming pared 8 bases from V and 8 bases from J, leaving 13 bases between. The DNA of the CDR3 is TGTGCCAGTGACGAAGGCGCGGATTCACCCCTCCACTTT. Residues: CASDEGADSPLHF.

The chain employs TRBV6-5 and TRBJ2-3, with TRBD2 as a possible D gene (6 bases). The germline gives CDR1 MNHEY, CDR2 SVGAGI. The CDR3 is 14 amino acids. With 6 bases removed from V and 0 bases from J, the gap between germline ends came to 10 bases. The CDR3 DNA reads TGTGCCAGCAGAGGAGGGCTTAGCACAGATACGCAGTATTTT. Translation gives CASRGGLSTDTQYF.

The rearrangement uses TRBV3-1 (or the pseudogene TRBV3-2) and TRBJ2-7, with TRBD1 as a possible D gene (6 bases). Per the germline V gene, CDR1 is LGHDT and CDR2 is YNNKEL (reference sequence). Trimming took 4 bases from V and 6 from J, leaving 19 bases between them. The CDR3 covers 15 residues. The CDR3 loop reads CASSPTDPGESEQYF. In nucleotides, the CDR3 is TGTGCCAGCAGCCCGACAGACCCAGGGGAATCCGAGCAGTACTTC.

The chain carries TRBV25-1 and TRBJ2-2; TRBD2 matches 9 bases. Germline V gives CDR1 MGHDK, CDR2 SYGVNS. V dropped 8 bases and J dropped 9; count of bases not matched to a gene: 10. The CDR3 is made up of 14 amino acids. The CDR3 loop reads CASRGGGAFRELFF. In nucleotides, the CDR3 is TGTGCCAGCCGGGGCGGGGGGGCCTTCCGGGAGCTGTTTTTT.

This clone was detected only once. This rearrangement joins TRBV27 to TRBJ2-2; 9 bases line up with TRBD2. Germline values: CDR1 MNHEY, CDR2 SMNVEV (reference sequence). This CDR3 is built from 17 residues. J lost 0 bases, V lost 2 bases, and 4 bases had no gene match. The CDR3 sequence is CASSLISGGTNTGELFF. As DNA, the CDR3 is TGTGCCAGCAGTTTAATTAGCGGGGGAACGAACACCGGGGAGCTGTTTTTT.

This chain uses TRBV29-1 with TRBJ1-1; no clear D gene. Trimming left V 1 base short and J 11 bases short, with 14 bases between. The CDR3 is made up of 12 amino acids. Germline-derived CDR1 and CDR2 are SQVTM and ANQGSEA. The CDR3 region is CSVEGAGLRAFF. DNA of the CDR3: TGCAGCGTTGAAGGGGCAGGCCTCAGGGCTTTCTTT.

This chain uses TRBV20-1 with TRBJ2-2, with 7 bases matching TRBD1. CDR3 length: 17 residues. Looked up from germline, CDR1 is DFQATT and CDR2 is SNEGSKA (reference sequence). J gave up 2 bases and V 3 bases, and 12 bases lay outside the gene matches. Here the CDR3 reads CSASSRDRSLNTGELFF. For the CDR3, the DNA is TGCAGTGCTAGTTCCCGGGACAGATCACTCAACACCGGGGAGCTGTTTTTT.

DNA for the CDR3: TGTGCCAGCTCACCAGGACAATCTGGGGCCAACGTCCTGACTTTC. Amino acids: CASSPGQSGANVLTF. The V gene is TRBV18, the J gene TRBJ2-6; weak D call: TRBD1 (5 bases). The CDR3 loop spans 15 amino acids. V was shortened by 2 bases and J by 1 base, with 6 bases between the two germline ends. The germline gives CDR1 KGHSH, CDR2 LQKENI.

This clone was observed once. V gene TRBV7-2 combines with J gene TRBJ2-7, with 9 bases fitting TRBD1. This CDR3 has 17 amino acids. Germline loops: CDR1 SGHTA, CDR2 FQGNSA. V gave up 5 bases and J gave up 5 bases; unmatched junction bases: 16. Here the CDR3 reads CASSKGQGSQIWDEQYV. The CDR3 nucleotides read TGTGCCAGCAGCAAAGGACAGGGGAGCCAAATTTGGGACGAGCAGTACGTC.

The chain joins TRBV5-1 to TRBJ2-7; 7 bases fit TRBD1. The V segment lost 6 bases and the J segment 2 bases; nucleotides outside the gene matches: 11. Germline CDR1 SGHRS, CDR2 YFSETQ. CDR3 length: 15 residues. CDR3 DNA: TGCGCCAGCAAACCTCGTCAGGGGGACCCCTACGAGCAGTACTTC. Its translation: CASKPRQGDPYEQYF.

J is TRBJ2-5 and V is TRBV15, with 8 bases fitting TRBD1. V gave up 1 base and J gave up 4 bases; unmatched junction bases: 5. Germline V gene lookup returns CDR1 LNHNV and CDR2 YYDKDF (reference sequence). The CDR3 runs to 15 residues. Here the CDR3 reads CATSRGQGSRETQYF. CDR3 DNA: TGTGCCACCAGCAGAGGACAGGGGTCCCGAGAGACCCAGTACTTC.

This clone was detected a few times. V usage is TRBV7-9 and J usage is TRBJ1-6; 11 nucleotides match TRBD1. In germline, CDR1 is SEHNR, CDR2 FQNEAQ (reference sequence). V shed 4 bases, J shed 10 bases, and the junction held 9 bases outside the gene matches. The CDR3 is 16 amino acids. For the CDR3, the DNA is TGTGCCAGCAGCTCAGGGACAGGGGGAAGGGAGTCACCCCTCCACTTT. It codes for CASSSGTGGRESPLHF. The full variable domain, in which reference TRBV7-9 and TRBJ1-6 provide the parts outside the CDR3, is DTGVSQNPRHKITKRGQNVTFRCDPISEHNRLYWYRQTLGQGPEFLTYFQNEAQLEKSRLLSDRFSAERPKGSFSTLEIQRTEQGDSAMYLCASSSGTGGRESPLHFGNGTRLTVT.

The chain carries TRBV7-8 and TRBJ2-5; TRBD2 aligns across 8 bases. Per germline, CDR1 SGHVS and CDR2 FQNEAQ. This CDR3 has 16 amino acids. The V segment lost 1 base and the J segment 6 bases; nucleotides outside the gene matches: 10. CDR3 sequence reads: CASSLVLSGEYQTQYF. DNA for the CDR3: TGTGCCAGCAGCTTAGTCCTTAGCGGGGAGTACCAGACCCAGTACTTC.

The chain joins TRBV5-6 to TRBJ2-5, with a weak D call TRBD2 (5 bases). V was trimmed by 2 bases and J by 2 bases, leaving 10 bases between them. CDR3 length: 14 amino acids. The germline gives CDR1 SGHDT, CDR2 YYEEEE. CDR3: CASSFPGIQETQYF. As DNA, the CDR3 is TGTGCCAGCAGCTTTCCGGGGATTCAAGAGACCCAGTACTTC. Looking up the rest from reference TRBV5-6 and TRBJ2-5 gives the full variable domain: DAGVTQSPTHLIKTRGQQVTLRCSPKSGHDTVSWYQQALGQGPQFIFQYYEEEERQRGNFPDRFSGHQFPNYSSELNVNALLLGDSALYLCASSFPGIQETQYFGPGTRLLVL.

V and J are TRBV7-6 and TRBJ2-3; 15 nucleotides align to TRBD2. Per germline, CDR1 SGHVS and CDR2 FNYEAQ. The CDR3 spans 20 residues. J gave up 1 base and V 0 bases, and 8 bases lay outside the gene matches. In DNA form, the CDR3 reads TGTGCCAGCAGCTTAGCCCCCGGACTAGCGGGGGGGCTGGGCACAGATACGCAGTATTTT. As protein: CASSLAPGLAGGLGTDTQYF.

The chain employs TRBV14 and TRBJ1-2; D perhaps matches TRBD1 (5 bases). V lost 1 base to trimming and J lost 5 bases, with 14 bases between them. CDR1 is SGHDN, CDR2 FVKESK, per germline. The CDR3 totals 15 residues. As DNA, the CDR3 is TGTGCCAGCAGCCAAGTCGGGGCTGGGGGGTATGGCTACACCTTC. Translating gives CASSQVGAGGYGYTF.

This sequence joins TRBV10-3 and TRBJ1-2; 7 bases are a match to TRBD1. CDR1 and CDR2 (germline): ENHRY, SYGVKD. The ends lost 4 bases at V and 8 bases at J; junction bases unmatched: 19. This CDR3 is built from 17 residues. This CDR3 is CAISASDRAETSWGYTF. The CDR3 DNA reads TGTGCCATCAGTGCTTCCGACAGGGCGGAGACCTCTTGGGGCTACACCTTC.

The rearrangement joins TRBV19 to TRBJ1-5; 7 nucleotides align to TRBD1. Germline V lookup: CDR1 LNHDA, CDR2 SQIVND (reference sequence). J gave up 9 bases and V 3 bases, and 11 bases lay outside the gene matches. The CDR3 is 15 residues long. CDR3 loop: CASSIGTVANRPQHF. The CDR3 DNA sequence: TGTGCCAGTAGTATCGGGACAGTGGCGAACCGGCCCCAGCATTTT.

The chain employs TRBV7-2 and TRBJ1-2; TRBD1 aligns across 7 bases. J gave up 3 bases and V 5 bases, and 9 bases lay outside the gene matches. Germline assignment: CDR1 SGHTA and CDR2 FQGNSA. This CDR3 is 15 amino acids long. CDR3 sequence (DNA): TGTGCCAGCAGCCCCCAGGGGGGAGCTTACTATGGCTACACCTTC. Its protein product is CASSPQGGAYYGYTF.

This chain joins TRBV6-5 and TRBJ1-3; a weak D match, TRBD1 (6 bases). Germline V gives CDR1 MNHEY, CDR2 SVGAGI. CDR3 length: 16 amino acids. Trimming cost V 2 bases and J 0 bases, with 11 bases left between them. This CDR3 reads CASSYVGGLSGNTIYF. The CDR3 DNA follows: TGTGCCAGCAGTTACGTCGGGGGGCTCTCTGGAAACACCATATATTTT.